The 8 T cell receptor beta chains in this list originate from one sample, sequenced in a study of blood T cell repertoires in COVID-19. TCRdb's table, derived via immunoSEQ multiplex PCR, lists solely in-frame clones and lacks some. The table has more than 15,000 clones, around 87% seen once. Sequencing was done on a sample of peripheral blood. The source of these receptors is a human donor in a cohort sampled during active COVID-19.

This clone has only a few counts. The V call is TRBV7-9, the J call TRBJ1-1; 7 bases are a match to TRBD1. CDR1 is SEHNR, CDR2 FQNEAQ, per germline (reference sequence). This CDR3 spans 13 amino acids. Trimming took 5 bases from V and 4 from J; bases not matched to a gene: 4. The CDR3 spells CASSRTGVTEAFF. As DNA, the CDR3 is TGTGCCAGCAGCCGTACAGGGGTCACTGAAGCTTTCTTT.

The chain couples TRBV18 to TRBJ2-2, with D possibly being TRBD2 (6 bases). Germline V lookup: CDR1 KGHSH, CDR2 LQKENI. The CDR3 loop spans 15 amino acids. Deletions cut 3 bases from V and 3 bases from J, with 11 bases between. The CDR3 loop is CASSPREADTGELFF. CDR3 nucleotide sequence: TGTGCCAGCTCACCTAGGGAGGCGGACACCGGGGAGCTGTTTTTT.

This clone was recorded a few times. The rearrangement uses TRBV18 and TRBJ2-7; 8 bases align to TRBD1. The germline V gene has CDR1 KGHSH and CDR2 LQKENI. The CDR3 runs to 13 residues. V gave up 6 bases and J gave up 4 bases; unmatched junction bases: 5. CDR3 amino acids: CASSRGQGYEQYF. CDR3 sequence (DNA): TGTGCCAGCTCCCGAGGACAGGGATACGAGCAGTACTTC.

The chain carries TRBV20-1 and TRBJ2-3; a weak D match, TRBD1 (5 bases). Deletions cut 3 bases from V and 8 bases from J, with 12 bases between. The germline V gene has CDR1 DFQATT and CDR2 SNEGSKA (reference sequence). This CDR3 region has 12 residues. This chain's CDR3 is CSASPQGRTQYF. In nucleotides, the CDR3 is TGCAGTGCTAGTCCCCAGGGTCGTACGCAGTATTTT.

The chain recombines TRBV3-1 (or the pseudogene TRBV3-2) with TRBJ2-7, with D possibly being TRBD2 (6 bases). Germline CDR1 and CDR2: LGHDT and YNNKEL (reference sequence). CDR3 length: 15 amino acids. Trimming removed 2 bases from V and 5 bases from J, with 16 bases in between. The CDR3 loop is CASSQWDRDFHEQYF. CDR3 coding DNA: TGTGCCAGCAGCCAATGGGACCGGGACTTCCACGAGCAGTACTTC.

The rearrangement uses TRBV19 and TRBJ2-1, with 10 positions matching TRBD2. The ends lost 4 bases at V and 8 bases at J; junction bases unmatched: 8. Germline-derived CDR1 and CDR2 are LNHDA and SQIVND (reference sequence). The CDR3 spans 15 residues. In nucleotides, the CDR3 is TGTGCCAGTAGTAACCGGCTAGCGGGAGTCGATGAGCAGTTCTTC. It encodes CASSNRLAGVDEQFF. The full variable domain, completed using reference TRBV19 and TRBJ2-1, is DGGITQSPKYLFRKEGQNVTLSCEQNLNHDAMYWYRQDPGQGLRLIYYSQIVNDFQKGDIAEGYSVSREKKESFPLTVTSAQKNPTAFYLCASSNRLAGVDEQFFGPGTRLTVL.

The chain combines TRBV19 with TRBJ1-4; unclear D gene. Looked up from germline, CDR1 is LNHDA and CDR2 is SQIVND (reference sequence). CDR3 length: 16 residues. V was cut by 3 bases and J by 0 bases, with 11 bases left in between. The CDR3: CASSIQWSATNEKLFF. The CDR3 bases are TGTGCCAGTAGTATTCAATGGAGCGCAACTAATGAAAAACTGTTTTTT. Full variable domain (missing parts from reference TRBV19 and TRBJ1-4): DGGITQSPKYLFRKEGQNVTLSCEQNLNHDAMYWYRQDPGQGLRLIYYSQIVNDFQKGDIAEGYSVSREKKESFPLTVTSAQKNPTAFYLCASSIQWSATNEKLFFGSGTQLSVL.

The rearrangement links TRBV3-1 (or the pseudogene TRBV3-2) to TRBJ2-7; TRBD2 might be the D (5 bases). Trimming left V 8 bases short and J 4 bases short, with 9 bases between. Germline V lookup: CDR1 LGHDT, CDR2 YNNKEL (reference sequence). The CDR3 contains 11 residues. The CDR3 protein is CASSSGYEQYF. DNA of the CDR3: TGTGCCAGCTCCTCGGGGTACGAGCAGTACTTC.